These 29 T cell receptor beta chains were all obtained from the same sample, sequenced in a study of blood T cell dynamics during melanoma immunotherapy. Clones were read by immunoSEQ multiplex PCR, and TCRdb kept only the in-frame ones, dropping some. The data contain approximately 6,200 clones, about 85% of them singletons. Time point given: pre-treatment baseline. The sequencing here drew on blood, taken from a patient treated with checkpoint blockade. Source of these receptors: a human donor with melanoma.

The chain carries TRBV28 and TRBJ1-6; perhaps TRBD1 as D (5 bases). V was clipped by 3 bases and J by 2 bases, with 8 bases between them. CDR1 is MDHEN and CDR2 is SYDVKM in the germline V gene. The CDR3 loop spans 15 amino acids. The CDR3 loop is CASSFQGAYNSPLHF. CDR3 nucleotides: TGTGCCAGCAGTTTCCAGGGCGCCTATAATTCACCCCTCCACTTT.

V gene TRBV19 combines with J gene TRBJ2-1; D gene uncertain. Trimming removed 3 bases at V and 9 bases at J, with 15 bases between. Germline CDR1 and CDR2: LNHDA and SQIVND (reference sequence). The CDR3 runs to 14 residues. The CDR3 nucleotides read TGTGCCAGTAGTATCGGACCGGTGGCAGGTGAGCAGTTCTTC. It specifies CASSIGPVAGEQFF.

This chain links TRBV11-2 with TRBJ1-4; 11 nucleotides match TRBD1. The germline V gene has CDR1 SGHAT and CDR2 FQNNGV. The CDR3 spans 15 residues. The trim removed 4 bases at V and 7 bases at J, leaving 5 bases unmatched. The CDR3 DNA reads TGTGCCAGCAGCTCAGGGGACAGGGGGGTTGAAAAACTGTTTTTT. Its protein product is CASSSGDRGVEKLFF.

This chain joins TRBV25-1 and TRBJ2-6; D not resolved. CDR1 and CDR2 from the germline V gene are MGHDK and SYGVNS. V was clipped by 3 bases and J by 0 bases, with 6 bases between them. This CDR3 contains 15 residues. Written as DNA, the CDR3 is TGTGCCAGCAGTGATAGGAACTCTGGGGCCAACGTCCTGACTTTC. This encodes CASSDRNSGANVLTF.

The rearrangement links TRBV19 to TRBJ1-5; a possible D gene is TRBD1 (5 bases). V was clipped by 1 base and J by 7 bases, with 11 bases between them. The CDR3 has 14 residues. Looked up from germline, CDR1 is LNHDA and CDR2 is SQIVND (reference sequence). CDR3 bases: TGTGCCAGTAGTATAGTGGGGGGTGGCCAGCCCCAGCATTTT. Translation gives CASSIVGGGQPQHF. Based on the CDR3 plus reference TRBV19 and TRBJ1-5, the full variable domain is DGGITQSPKYLFRKEGQNVTLSCEQNLNHDAMYWYRQDPGQGLRLIYYSQIVNDFQKGDIAEGYSVSREKKESFPLTVTSAQKNPTAFYLCASSIVGGGQPQHFGDGTRLSIL.

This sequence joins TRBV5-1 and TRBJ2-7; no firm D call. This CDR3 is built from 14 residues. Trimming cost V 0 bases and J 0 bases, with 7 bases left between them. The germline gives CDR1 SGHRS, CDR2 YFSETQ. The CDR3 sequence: CASSLAVTSYEQYF. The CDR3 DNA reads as TGCGCCAGCAGCTTGGCGGTCACCTCCTACGAGCAGTACTTC. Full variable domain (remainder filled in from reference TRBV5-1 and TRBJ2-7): KAGVTQTPRYLIKTRGQQVTLSCSPISGHRSVSWYQQTPGQGLQFLFEYFSETQRNKGNFPGRFSGRQFSNSRSEMNVSTLELGDSALYLCASSLAVTSYEQYFGPGTRLTVT.

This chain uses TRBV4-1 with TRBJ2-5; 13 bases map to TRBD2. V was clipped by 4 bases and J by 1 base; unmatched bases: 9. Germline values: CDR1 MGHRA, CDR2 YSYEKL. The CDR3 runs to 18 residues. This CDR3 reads CASSPLGLAGVIQETQYF. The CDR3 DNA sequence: TGCGCCAGCAGCCCCCTCGGACTAGCGGGGGTCATCCAAGAGACCCAGTACTTC.

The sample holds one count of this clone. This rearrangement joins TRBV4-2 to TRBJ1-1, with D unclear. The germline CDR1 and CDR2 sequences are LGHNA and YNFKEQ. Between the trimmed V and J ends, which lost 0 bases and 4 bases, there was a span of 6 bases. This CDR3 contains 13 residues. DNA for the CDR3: TGTGCCAGCAGCCAAGACCGTAGCACTGAAGCTTTCTTT. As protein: CASSQDRSTEAFF.

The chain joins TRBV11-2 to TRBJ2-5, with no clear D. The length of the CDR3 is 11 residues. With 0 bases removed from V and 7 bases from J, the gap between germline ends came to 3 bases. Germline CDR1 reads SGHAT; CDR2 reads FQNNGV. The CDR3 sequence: CASSLEVTQYF. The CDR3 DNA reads TGTGCCAGCAGCTTAGAGGTGACCCAGTACTTC.

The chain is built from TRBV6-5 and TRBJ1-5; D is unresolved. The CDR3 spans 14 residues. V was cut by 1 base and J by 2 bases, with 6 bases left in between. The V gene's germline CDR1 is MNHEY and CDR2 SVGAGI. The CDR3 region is CASSYFGGNQPQHF. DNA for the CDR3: TGTGCCAGCAGTTACTTCGGCGGCAATCAGCCCCAGCATTTT.

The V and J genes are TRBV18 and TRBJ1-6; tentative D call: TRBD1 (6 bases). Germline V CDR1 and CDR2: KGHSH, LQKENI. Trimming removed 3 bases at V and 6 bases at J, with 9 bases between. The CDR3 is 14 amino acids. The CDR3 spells CASSPTDSNSPLHF. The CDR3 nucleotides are TGTGCCAGCTCACCCACGGACAGTAATTCACCCCTCCACTTT.

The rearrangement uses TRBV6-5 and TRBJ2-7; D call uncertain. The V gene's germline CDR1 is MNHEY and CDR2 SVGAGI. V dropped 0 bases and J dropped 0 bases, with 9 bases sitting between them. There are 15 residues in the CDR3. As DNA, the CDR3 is TGTGCCAGCAGTTACTCGTTATTAGCCTCCTACGAGCAGTACTTC. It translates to CASSYSLLASYEQYF.

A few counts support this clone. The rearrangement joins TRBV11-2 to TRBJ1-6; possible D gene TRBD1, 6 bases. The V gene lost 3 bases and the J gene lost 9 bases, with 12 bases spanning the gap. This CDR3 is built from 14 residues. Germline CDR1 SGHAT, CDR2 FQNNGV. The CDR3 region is CASSFPGEGSPLHF. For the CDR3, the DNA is TGTGCCAGCAGCTTTCCAGGGGAAGGTTCACCCCTCCACTTT.

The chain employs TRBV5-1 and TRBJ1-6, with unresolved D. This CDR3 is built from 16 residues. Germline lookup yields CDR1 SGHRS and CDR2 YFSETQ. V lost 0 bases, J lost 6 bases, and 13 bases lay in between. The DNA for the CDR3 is TGCGCCAGCAGCTTGGGGGATCCGAAGCTTAATTCACCCCTCCACTTT. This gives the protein CASSLGDPKLNSPLHF.

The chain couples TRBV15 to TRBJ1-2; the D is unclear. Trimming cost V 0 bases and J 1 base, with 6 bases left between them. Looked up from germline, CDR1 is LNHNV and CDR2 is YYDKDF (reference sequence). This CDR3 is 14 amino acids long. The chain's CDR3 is CATSREGFNYGYTF. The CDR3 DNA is TGTGCCACCAGCAGAGAGGGGTTTAACTATGGCTACACCTTC.

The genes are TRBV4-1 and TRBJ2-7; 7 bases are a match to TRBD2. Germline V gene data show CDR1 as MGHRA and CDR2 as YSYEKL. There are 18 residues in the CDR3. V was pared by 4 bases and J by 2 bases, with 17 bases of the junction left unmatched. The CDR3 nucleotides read TGCGCCAGCAGCCCTCTGTTTTTAGGTGGGGGGGTAACCTACGAGCAGTACTTC. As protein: CASSPLFLGGGVTYEQYF.

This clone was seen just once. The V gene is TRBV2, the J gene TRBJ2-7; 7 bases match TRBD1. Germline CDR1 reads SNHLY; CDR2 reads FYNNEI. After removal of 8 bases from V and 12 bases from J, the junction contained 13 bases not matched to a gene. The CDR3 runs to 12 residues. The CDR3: CASRTTGLPPYF. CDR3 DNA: TGTGCCAGCCGTACGACAGGGCTCCCCCCGTACTTC.

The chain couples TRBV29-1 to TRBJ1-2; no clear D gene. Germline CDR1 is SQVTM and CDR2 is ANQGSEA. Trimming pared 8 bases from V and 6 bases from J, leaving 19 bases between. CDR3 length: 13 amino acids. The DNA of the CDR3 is TGCAGCTCCCGGGAACCCCACGCTCATGGCTACACCTTC. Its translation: CSSREPHAHGYTF.

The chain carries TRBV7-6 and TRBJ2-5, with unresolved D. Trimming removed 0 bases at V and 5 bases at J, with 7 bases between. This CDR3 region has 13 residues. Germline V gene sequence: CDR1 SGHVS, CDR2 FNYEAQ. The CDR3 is CASSLALRETQYF. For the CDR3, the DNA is TGTGCCAGCAGCTTAGCTCTGCGCGAGACCCAGTACTTC.

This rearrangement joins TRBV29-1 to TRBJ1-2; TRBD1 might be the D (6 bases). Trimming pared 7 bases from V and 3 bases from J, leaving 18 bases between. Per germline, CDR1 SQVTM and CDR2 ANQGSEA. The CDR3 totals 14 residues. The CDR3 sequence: CSAKPWGADYGYTF. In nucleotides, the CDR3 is TGCAGCGCCAAACCATGGGGGGCGGACTATGGCTACACCTTC.

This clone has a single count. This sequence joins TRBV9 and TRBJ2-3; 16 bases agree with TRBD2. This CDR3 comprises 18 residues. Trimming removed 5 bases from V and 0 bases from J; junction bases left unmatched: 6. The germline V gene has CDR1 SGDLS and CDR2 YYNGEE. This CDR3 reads CASSPGTSGGASTDTQYF. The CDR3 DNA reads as TGTGCCAGCAGTCCCGGGACTAGCGGGGGGGCGAGCACAGATACGCAGTATTTT.

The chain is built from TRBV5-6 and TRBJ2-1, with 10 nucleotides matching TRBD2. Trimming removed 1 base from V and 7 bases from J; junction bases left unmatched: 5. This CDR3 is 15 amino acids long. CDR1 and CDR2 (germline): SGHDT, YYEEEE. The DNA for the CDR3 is TGTGCCAGCAGCTTGATCGCTAGCGGGGGTAATGAGCAGTTCTTC. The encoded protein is CASSLIASGGNEQFF. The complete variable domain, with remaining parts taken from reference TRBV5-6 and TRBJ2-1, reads DAGVTQSPTHLIKTRGQQVTLRCSPKSGHDTVSWYQQALGQGPQFIFQYYEEEERQRGNFPDRFSGHQFPNYSSELNVNALLLGDSALYLCASSLIASGGNEQFFGPGTRLTVL.

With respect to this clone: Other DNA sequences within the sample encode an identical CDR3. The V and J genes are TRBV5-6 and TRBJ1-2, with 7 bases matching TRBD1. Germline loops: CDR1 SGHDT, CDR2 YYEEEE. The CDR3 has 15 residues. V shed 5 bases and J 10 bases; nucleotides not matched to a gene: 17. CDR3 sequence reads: CASSLYDRGQPLYTF. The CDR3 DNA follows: TGTGCCAGCAGTCTGTACGACCGGGGACAGCCTCTCTACACCTTC.

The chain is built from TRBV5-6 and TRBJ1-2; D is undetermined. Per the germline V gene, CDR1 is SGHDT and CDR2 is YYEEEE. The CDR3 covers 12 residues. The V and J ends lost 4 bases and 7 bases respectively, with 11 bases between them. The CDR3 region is CASSLRTGGYTF. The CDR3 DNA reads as TGTGCCAGCAGCCTCAGAACGGGTGGCTACACCTTC.

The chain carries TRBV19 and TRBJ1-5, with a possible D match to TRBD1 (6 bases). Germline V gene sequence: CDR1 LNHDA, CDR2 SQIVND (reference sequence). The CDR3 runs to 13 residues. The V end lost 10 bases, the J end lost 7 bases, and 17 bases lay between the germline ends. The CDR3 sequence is CAISQGLGQPQHF. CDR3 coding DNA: TGTGCCATCTCACAGGGATTAGGCCAGCCCCAGCATTTT.

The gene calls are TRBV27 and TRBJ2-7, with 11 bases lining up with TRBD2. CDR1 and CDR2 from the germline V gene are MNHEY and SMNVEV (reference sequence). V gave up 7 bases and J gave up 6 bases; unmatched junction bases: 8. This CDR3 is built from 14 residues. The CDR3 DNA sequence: TGTGCCAGCACCCTACTAGCGGGGGTGGGCGAGCAGTACTTC. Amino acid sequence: CASTLLAGVGEQYF.

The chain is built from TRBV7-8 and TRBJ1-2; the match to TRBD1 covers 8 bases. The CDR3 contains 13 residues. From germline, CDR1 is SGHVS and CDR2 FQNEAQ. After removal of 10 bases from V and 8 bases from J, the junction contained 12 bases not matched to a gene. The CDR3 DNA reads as TGTGCCACCTCCCCGAGACAGGGGTTCGGCTACACCTTC. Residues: CATSPRQGFGYTF. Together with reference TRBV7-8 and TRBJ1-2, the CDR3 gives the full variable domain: GAGVSQSPRYKVAKRGQDVALRCDPISGHVSLFWYQQALGQGPEFLTYFQNEAQLDKSGLPSDRFFAERPEGSVSTLKIQRTQQEDSAVYLCATSPRQGFGYTFGSGTRLTVV.

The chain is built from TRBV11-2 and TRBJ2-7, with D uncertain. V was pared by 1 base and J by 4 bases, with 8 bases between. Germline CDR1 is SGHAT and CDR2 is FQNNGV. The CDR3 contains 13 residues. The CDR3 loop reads CASSLAGRYEQYF. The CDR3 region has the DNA TGTGCCAGCAGCTTAGCTGGTAGGTACGAGCAGTACTTC.

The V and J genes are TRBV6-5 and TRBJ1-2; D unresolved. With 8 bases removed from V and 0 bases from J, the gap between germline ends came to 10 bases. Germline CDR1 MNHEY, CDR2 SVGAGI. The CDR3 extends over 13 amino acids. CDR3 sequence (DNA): TGTGCCAGCGCGGGATCTGCTAACTATGGCTACACCTTC. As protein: CASAGSANYGYTF.